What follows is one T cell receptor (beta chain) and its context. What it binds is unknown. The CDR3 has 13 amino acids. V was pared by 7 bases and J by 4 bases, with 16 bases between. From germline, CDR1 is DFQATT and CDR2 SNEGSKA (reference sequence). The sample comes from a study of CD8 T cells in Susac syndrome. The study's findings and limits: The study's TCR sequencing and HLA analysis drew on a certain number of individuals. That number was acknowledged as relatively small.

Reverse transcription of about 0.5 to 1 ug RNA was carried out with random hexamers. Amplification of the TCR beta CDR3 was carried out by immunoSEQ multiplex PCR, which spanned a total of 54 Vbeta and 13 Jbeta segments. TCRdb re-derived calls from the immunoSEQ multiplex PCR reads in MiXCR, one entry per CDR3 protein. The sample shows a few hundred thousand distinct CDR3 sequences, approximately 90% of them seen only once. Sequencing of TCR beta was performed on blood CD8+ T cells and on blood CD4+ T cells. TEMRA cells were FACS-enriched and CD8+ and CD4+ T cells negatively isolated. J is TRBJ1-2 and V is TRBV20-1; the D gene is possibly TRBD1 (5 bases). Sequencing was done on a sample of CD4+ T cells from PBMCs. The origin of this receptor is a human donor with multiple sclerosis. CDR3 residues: CSVLRDAGYGYTF. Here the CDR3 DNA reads TGCAGTGTCCTGAGGGACGCGGGCTATGGCTACACCTTC.